Here is one T cell receptor (beta chain) with its context. Its cognate antigen is unknown. The sample comes from a study of Ad26.COV2.S vaccination and SARS-CoV-2 variants. The CDR3 has 15 amino acids. The V gene's germline CDR1 is LNHDA and CDR2 SQIVND (reference sequence). The trim removed 4 bases at V and 6 bases at J, leaving 5 bases unmatched. Profiling relied on immunoSEQ multiplex PCR, and the TCRdb table lists in-frame clones only, not all of them. The table lists roughly 150,000 clones, about nine tenths of them singletons. Regarding the study as a whole: Vaccinees displayed broader spike-specific TCR repertoires than placebo recipients. Responses of T cells in total may have been underestimated by the TCR breadth and depth analyses. Placebo and vaccine recipients had non-spike TCR breadth that was similar.

This sequence originates from a human donor who had recovered from COVID-19. The starting material was peripheral blood, obtained after recovery from COVID-19. V is TRBV19 and J is TRBJ1-6; 8 nucleotides match TRBD1. CDR3 in DNA: TGTGCCAGTAGTACAGGGACAGGCCTTAATTCACCCCTCCACTTT. Amino acids: CASSTGTGLNSPLHF.